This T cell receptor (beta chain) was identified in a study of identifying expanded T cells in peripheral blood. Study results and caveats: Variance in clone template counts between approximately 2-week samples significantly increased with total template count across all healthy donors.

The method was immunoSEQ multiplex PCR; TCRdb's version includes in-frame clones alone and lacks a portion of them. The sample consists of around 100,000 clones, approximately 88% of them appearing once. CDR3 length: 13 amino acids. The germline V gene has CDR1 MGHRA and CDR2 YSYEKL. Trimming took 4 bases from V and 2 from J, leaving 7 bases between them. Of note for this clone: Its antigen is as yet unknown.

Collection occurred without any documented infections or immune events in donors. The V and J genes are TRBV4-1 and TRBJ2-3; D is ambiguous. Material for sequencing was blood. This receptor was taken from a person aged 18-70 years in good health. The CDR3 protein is CASSRIPTDTQYF. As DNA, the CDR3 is TGCGCCAGCAGCCGAATCCCCACAGATACGCAGTATTTT.